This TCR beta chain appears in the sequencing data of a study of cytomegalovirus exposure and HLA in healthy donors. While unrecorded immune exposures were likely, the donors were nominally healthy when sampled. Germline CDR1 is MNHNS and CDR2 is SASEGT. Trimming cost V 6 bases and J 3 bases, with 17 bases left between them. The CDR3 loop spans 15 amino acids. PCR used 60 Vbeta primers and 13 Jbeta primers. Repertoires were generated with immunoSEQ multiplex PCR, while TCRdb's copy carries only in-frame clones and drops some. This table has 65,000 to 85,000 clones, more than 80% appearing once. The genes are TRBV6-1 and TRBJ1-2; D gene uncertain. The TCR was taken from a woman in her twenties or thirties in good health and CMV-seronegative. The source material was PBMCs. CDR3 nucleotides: TGTGCCAGCAGATCACCAAATTACCGGGACTATGGCTACACCTTC. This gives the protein CASRSPNYRDYGYTF.